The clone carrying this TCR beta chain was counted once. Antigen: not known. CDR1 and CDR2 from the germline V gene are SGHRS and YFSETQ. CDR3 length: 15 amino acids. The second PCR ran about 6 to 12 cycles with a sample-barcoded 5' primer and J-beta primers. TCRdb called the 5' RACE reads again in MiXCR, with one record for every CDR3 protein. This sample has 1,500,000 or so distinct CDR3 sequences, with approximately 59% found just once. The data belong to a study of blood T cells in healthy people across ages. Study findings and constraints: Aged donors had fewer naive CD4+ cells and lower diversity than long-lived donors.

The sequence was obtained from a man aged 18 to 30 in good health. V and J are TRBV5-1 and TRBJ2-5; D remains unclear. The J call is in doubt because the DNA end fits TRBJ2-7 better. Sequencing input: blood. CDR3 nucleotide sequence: TGCGCCAGCAGCTTGGCCCCGAGTCCGGTCTACGAGCAGTACTTC. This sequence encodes CASSLAPSPVYEQYF.